Listed below are T cell receptor beta chains from one sample, sequenced in a study of tumour-infiltrating T cells in Burkitt lymphoma. The assay was immunoSEQ multiplex PCR, and TCRdb's table has in-frame clones only and misses some. The sample yields some 2,500 clones, about 14% seen once. The source material was tumor tissue. These receptors came from a human donor with Burkitt lymphoma. CDR3s include the opening cysteine and the closing phenylalanine or tryptophan. D genes are given only for firm matches. Rows give clone size only sometimes, using once, few, many, or a class for an expanded clone.

d_gene	j_gene	v_gene	abundance	CDR3nt	CDR3aa
.	TRBJ2-1	TRBV27	.	TGTGCCAGCAGTTTACTGGGAAGAAATGAGCAGTTCTTC	CASSLLGRNEQFF
.	TRBJ2-5	TRBV11-3	few	TGTGCCAGCAGCCCTCTCCCTGCGGGGGAGACCCAGTACTTC	CASSPLPAGETQYF
.	TRBJ2-7	TRBV9	.	TGTGCCAGCAGCGTAGAACCGACCCCCTACGAGCAGTACTTC	CASSVEPTPYEQYF
TRBD2	TRBJ2-2	TRBV27	.	TGTGCCAGCAGTGAGGGACTAGCCCCCTACGTGCTGTTTTTT	CASSEGLAPYVLFF
.	TRBJ2-5	TRBV2	.	TGTGCCAGCAACAACCTTAGGGGAAGTGAGCGGGAGACCCAGTACTTC	CASNNLRGSERETQYF
.	TRBJ1-6	TRBV9	.	TGTGCCAGCAGCGTAGGGGGCAGAAATAATTCACCCCTCCACTTT	CASSVGGRNNSPLHF
.	TRBJ2-7	TRBV10-3	.	TGTGCCATTGGAGTAAGACTACCGCCCTCGTACGAGCAGTACTTC	CAIGVRLPPSYEQYF
.	TRBJ1-3	TRBV30	.	TGTGCCTGGAGTGTAGATTCCGGGGGAGGAAACACCATATATTTT	CAWSVDSGGGNTIYF
.	TRBJ2-1	TRBV9	.	TGTGCCAGCAGCTTCCATTGGACTACCCGCCTTCACAATGAGCAGTTCTTC	CASSFHWTTRLHNEQFF
TRBD2	TRBJ2-3	TRBV27	.	TGTGCCAGCAGTTCTTTAGCGGGGGGACCCACAGATACGCAGTATTTT	CASSSLAGGPTDTQYF
TRBD1	TRBJ2-2	TRBV7-2	.	TGTGCCAGCAGATTACAGGGGGACACCGGGGAGCTGTTTTTT	CASRLQGDTGELFF
TRBD1	TRBJ2-1	TRBV28	.	TGTGCCAGCAATCGCTGGGACAGGACCCTTGAGCAGTTCTTC	CASNRWDRTLEQFF
.	TRBJ1-2	TRBV7-9	few	TGTGCCAGCATGGGGCCTCTCCGAAACTATGGCTACACCTTC	CASMGPLRNYGYTF
TRBD2	TRBJ2-5	TRBV9	.	TGTGCCAGCAGGCCGGCGACTAGCGGTGAGACCCAGTACTTC	CASRPATSGETQYF
.	TRBJ1-5	TRBV28	.	TGTGCCAGCAGTCCAGCAGCTGATCCTCAGCCCCAGCATTTT	CASSPAADPQPQHF
.	TRBJ1-6	TRBV5-1	few	TGCGCCAGCAGCTCTCTTAAGGGGGATTCACCCCTCCACTTT	CASSSLKGDSPLHF
.	TRBJ2-5	TRBV12-2	.	TGTGCAAGTCGCTTTTCCGACCATGGGTCACCGGAGGAAGAGACCCAGTACTTC	CASRFSDHGSPEEETQYF
.	TRBJ1-6	TRBV30	.	TGTGCCTGGAGTGTAGGGACAAAGGGCCCCCTCCACTTT	CAWSVGTKGPLHF
TRBD2	TRBJ2-5	TRBV5-1	few	TGCGCCAGCAGCTCGGGACTACTCCAAGAGACCCAGTACTTC	CASSSGLLQETQYF
TRBD2	TRBJ2-3	TRBV4-2	few	TGTGCCAGCAGCCAAGATCCCCTAGCGGGGGGGATAGATACGCAGTATTTT	CASSQDPLAGGIDTQYF
.	TRBJ1-1	TRBV12-5	few	TGTGCTAGTGGGGAGGATTTTCGGAATGAAGCTTTCTTT	CASGEDFRNEAFF
.	TRBJ1-1	TRBV6-1	.	TGTGCCAGCAGTCTTGAACGGTACACTGAAGCTTTCTTT	CASSLERYTEAFF
.	TRBJ1-2	TRBV7-6	.	TGTGCCAGCAGCTCGGGGAGGACAGATTATGGCTACACCTTC	CASSSGRTDYGYTF
.	TRBJ2-5	TRBV19	.	TGTGCCAGTAGCTATGCCTCCGGGCCCGGGGAGACCCAGTACTTC	CASSYASGPGETQYF
TRBD2	TRBJ2-1	TRBV5-6	.	TGTGCCAGCAGCTTGCCTAGCGGATTTGAGCAGTTCTTC	CASSLPSGFEQFF
.	TRBJ1-2	TRBV27	.	TGTGCCAGCAGTTTGGTCAGCTCTGGTTATGGCTACACCTTC	CASSLVSSGYGYTF
.	TRBJ1-3	TRBV6-1	.	TGTGCCAGCAGTGAAGGACTCCTCTCTGGAAACACCATATATTTT	CASSEGLLSGNTIYF
TRBD2	TRBJ2-7	TRBV23-1	.	TGCGCCAGCAGTCCCTCGGGGACCGACACCAGACTAGCGGGGGCCCCCTACGAGCAGTACTTC	CASSPSGTDTRLAGAPYEQYF
.	TRBJ1-1	TRBV30	.	TGTGTCTGTCGGTTCATTGACCAGCGAAACACTGAAGCTTTCTTT	CVCRFIDQRNTEAFF
.	TRBJ1-2	TRBV6-5	.	TGTGCCAGCAGTCCCGGTGGTGGCTACACCTTC	CASSPGGGYTF
.	TRBJ2-2	TRBV5-1	few	TGCGCCAGCAGCGGAAACGGGACTGGGGTAACCGGGGAGCTGTTTTTT	CASSGNGTGVTGELFF
.	TRBJ2-3	TRBV4-2	few	TGTGCCAGCAGCCAAGATGACGCGGGGGCCCCTGATACGCAGTATTTT	CASSQDDAGAPDTQYF
TRBD2	TRBJ2-7	TRBV5-6	few	TGTGCCAGCAGCTTGGGACTAGCTATCGGCTACGAGCAGTACTTC	CASSLGLAIGYEQYF
TRBD2	TRBJ2-5	TRBV13	.	TGTGCCAGCAGTCTTTTAGTGACTAGCGGGGGAGTAAAGAGAGAGACCCAGTACTTC	CASSLLVTSGGVKRETQYF
.	TRBJ2-2	TRBV5-6	few	TGTGCCAGCAGCTTGTTTCTGGGGGCCTTCGGGGAGCTGTTTTTT	CASSLFLGAFGELFF
.	TRBJ2-7	TRBV5-6	.	TGTGCCAGCAGCTCAGGACGAGCCGAGCAGTACTTC	CASSSGRAEQYF
TRBD2	TRBJ2-1	TRBV7-2	few	TGTGCCAGCAGCCTAATAGCGGGGGGGCCCAATGAGCAGTTCTTC	CASSLIAGGPNEQFF
.	TRBJ2-1	TRBV7-9	.	TGTGCCAGCAGCTTCTACGGAAATAAGCAGTTCTTC	CASSFYGNKQFF
.	TRBJ1-5	TRBV6-5	few	TGTGCCAGCAGCGAGGATTTCGGTCAGCCCCAGCATTTT	CASSEDFGQPQHF
.	TRBJ2-2	TRBV19	.	TGTGCCAGTAGTACCTTCAAGATCAGGGCTACGAACACCGGGGAGCTGTTTTTT	CASSTFKIRATNTGELFF
.	TRBJ2-7	TRBV2	few	TGTGCCAGCAGTCTCGACAGCTCCTACGAGCAGTACTTC	CASSLDSSYEQYF
.	TRBJ2-1	TRBV6-5	large	TGTGCCAGCAGCCCCGACGGAAATAATGAGCAGTTCTTC	CASSPDGNNEQFF
.	TRBJ2-5	TRBV5-8	.	TGTGCCAGCAGCCCCCGGGCCTTTGAGACCCAGTACTTC	CASSPRAFETQYF
.	TRBJ1-1	TRBV6-5	.	TGTGCCAGCAGTTTGGAAGGATCCATGAACACTGAAGCTTTCTTT	CASSLEGSMNTEAFF
.	TRBJ2-1	TRBV2	.	TGTGCCAGCAGTGAGGCGTTAGTTTATGAGCAGCTCTTC	CASSEALVYEQLF
.	TRBJ1-5	TRBV6-5	.	TGTGCCAGGGTCCCGGCAGGGGAGTACCAGCCCCAGCATTTT	CARVPAGEYQPQHF